These 10 T cell receptor beta chains were all obtained from the same sample, sequenced in a study of CD8+CD57+ T cells in acquired aplastic anemia. The use of genomic DNA as template underpinned the TCR beta VDJ and CDR3 profiling. TCRdb called the reads again in MiXCR, with one record for every CDR3 protein. There are about 160,000 distinct CDR3 sequences in the sample; just under 45% occur only once, and about 1.1% lies in the top ten. Sequencing was carried out using sorted CD4+, CD8+, or CD8+CD57+ T cells (not recorded which) from PBMCs. The receptors were sampled from a human donor in good health.

J is TRBJ1-4 and V is TRBV27, with D unresolved. This CDR3 is 15 amino acids long. Germline CDR1 is MNHEY and CDR2 is SMNVEV (reference sequence). Trimming cost V 8 bases and J 0 bases, with 13 bases left between them. CDR3 DNA sequence: TGTGCCAGCGGGCGATGGGCCACAACTAATGAAAAACTGTTTTTT. Translating gives CASGRWATTNEKLFF.

The J gene is TRBJ2-1, the V gene TRBV10-3; 8 bases fit TRBD2. V shed 2 bases, J shed 12 bases, and the junction held 12 bases outside the gene matches. Germline assignment: CDR1 ENHRY and CDR2 SYGVKD. The CDR3 consists of 15 residues. The CDR3 region is CAISEPSGRADTQFF. Written as DNA, the CDR3 is TGTGCCATCAGTGAGCCCTCCGGGAGGGCGGATACGCAGTTCTTC.

This chain joins TRBV6-2 or TRBV6-3 and TRBJ1-2; D gene uncertain. This CDR3 region has 12 residues. Between the trimmed V and J ends, which lost 7 bases and 4 bases, there was a span of 10 bases. Germline lookup yields CDR1 MNHEY and CDR2 SVGEGT. CDR3 coding DNA: TGTGCCAGCAATAACTACATCTATGGCTACACCTTC. The encoded protein is CASNNYIYGYTF.

The V call is TRBV20-1, the J call TRBJ2-7; TRBD1 aligns across 9 bases. Germline-derived CDR1 and CDR2 are DFQATT and SNEGSKA (reference sequence). The CDR3 consists of 14 residues. V lost 6 bases, J lost 2 bases, and 8 bases stayed unmatched. The CDR3 is CSARLGDRAYEQYF. CDR3 nucleotide sequence: TGCAGTGCCAGACTGGGGGACAGGGCCTACGAGCAGTACTTC.

This clonotype was seen more than once but under ten times. The chain links TRBV18 to TRBJ1-5; D possibly corresponds to TRBD1 (6 bases). Germline V gene sequence: CDR1 KGHSH, CDR2 LQKENI. Deletions cut 4 bases from V and 0 bases from J, with 13 bases between. The CDR3 totals 16 residues. DNA for the CDR3: TGTGCCAGCTCACAAAGACGACAGGATAGCAATCAGCCCCAGCATTTT. Translated, it gives CASSQRRQDSNQPQHF.

This clonotype was seen ten or more times. The chain has TRBV13 and TRBJ2-2; 8 bases are a match to TRBD2. The CDR3 has 15 residues. Germline loops: CDR1 PRHDT, CDR2 FYEKMQ (reference sequence). Trimming cost V 5 bases and J 4 bases; bases outside gene matches: 6. The DNA for the CDR3 is TGTGCCAGCAGCCGAAGCGGGAGTTTCACCGGGGAGCTGTTTTTT. Its protein product is CASSRSGSFTGELFF.

This clonotype was seen a few times. The rearrangement uses TRBV6-6 and TRBJ2-2; D uncertain. Trimming removed 4 bases at V and 6 bases at J, with 6 bases between. This CDR3 is 12 amino acids long. The germline V gene encodes CDR1 MNHNY and CDR2 SVGAGI (reference sequence). CDR3 loop: CASSSIAGELFF. In DNA, the CDR3 is TGTGCCAGCAGTTCTATCGCCGGGGAGCTGTTTTTT.

This clonotype has at least ten counts. This rearrangement joins TRBV6-1 to TRBJ2-7; D ambiguous. Deletions cut 11 bases from V and 5 bases from J, with 13 bases between. The CDR3 runs 11 residues. Germline V lookup: CDR1 MNHNS, CDR2 SASEGT. CDR3 DNA: TGTGCCTCCCAAGGTTGGGACGAGCAGTACTTC. Its translation: CASQGWDEQYF.

Note on this clonotype: It may be a read error: a sequence one base away is much more abundant. The chain carries TRBV20-1 and TRBJ1-5; 9 bases are shared with TRBD1. Per the germline V gene, CDR1 is DFQATT and CDR2 is SNEGSKA (reference sequence). The CDR3 has 19 amino acids. CDR3: CGAAIGWTGVGVGDQPQHF. As DNA, the CDR3 is TGCGGTGCCGCTATTGGGTGGACAGGGGTTGGGGTTGGTGATCAGCCCCAGCATTTT.

This clonotype was seen many times. The chain carries TRBV19 and TRBJ1-6; possibly TRBD1 for D (5 bases). The CDR3 covers 16 residues. V was trimmed by 5 bases and J by 2 bases, leaving 13 bases between them. Germline loops: CDR1 LNHDA, CDR2 SQIVND (reference sequence). The CDR3 nucleotides read TGTGCCAGTAGTGACAGTCTCCCTACCTATAATTCACCCCTCCACTTT. It encodes CASSDSLPTYNSPLHF.